These 20 T cell receptor beta chains were sequenced from one sample in a study of blood T cells in healthy people across ages. Combining a sample-barcoded 5' primer with a J-beta primer mix, a second PCR ran for roughly 7 to 12 cycles. TCRdb itself ran the 5' RACE reads through MiXCR, one entry per CDR3 protein. The repertoire consists of roughly 570,000 distinct CDR3 sequences, with 27% occurring once and the leading ten covering less than 20%. The specimen was blood. The origin of the receptors is a woman in her sixties or seventies in good health.

This clonotype was seen a handful of times. This chain links TRBV12-3 or TRBV12-4 with TRBJ1-6; D gene unclear. Trimming took off 6 bases at V and 9 bases at J, with 9 bases between the two ends. There are 12 residues in the CDR3. The CDR3 spells CASRGRGSPLHF. The CDR3 nucleotides read TGTGCCAGCAGAGGGCGGGGTTCACCCCTCCACTTT.

This clonotype has just a few counts. The rearrangement uses TRBV5-6 and TRBJ1-2; TRBD1 matches at 10 bases. The trim removed 3 bases at V and 2 bases at J, leaving 1 base unmatched. Per germline, CDR1 SGHDT and CDR2 YYEEEE. This CDR3 has 14 amino acids. This CDR3 is CASSWTGGNYGYTF. CDR3 nucleotides: TGTGCCAGCAGCTGGACAGGGGGAAACTATGGCTACACCTTC. The full variable domain, with the rest looked up from reference TRBV5-6 and TRBJ1-2, is DAGVTQSPTHLIKTRGQQVTLRCSPKSGHDTVSWYQQALGQGPQFIFQYYEEEERQRGNFPDRFSGHQFPNYSSELNVNALLLGDSALYLCASSWTGGNYGYTFGSGTRLTVV.

This clonotype has more than one count but fewer than ten. The CDR3 here is CASSQDPYEKLFF. CDR3 coding DNA: TGCGCCAGCAGCCAAGACCCGTATGAAAAACTGTTTTTT. This chain uses TRBV4-3 with TRBJ1-4; D gene ambiguous. V dropped 0 bases and J dropped 6 bases, with 5 bases sitting between them. The V gene's germline CDR1 is LGHNA and CDR2 YSLEER. The CDR3 covers 13 residues.

The genes are TRBV7-2 and TRBJ1-3; the D gene is possibly TRBD1 (5 bases). The length of the CDR3 is 15 residues. Germline V gene data show CDR1 as SGHTA and CDR2 as FQGNSA. Deletions cut 2 bases from V and 4 bases from J, with 12 bases between. The CDR3 region is CASSLSRTKGNTIYF. The CDR3 DNA follows: TGTGCCAGCAGCTTAAGCCGGACAAAAGGAAACACCATATATTTT.

This clonotype showed up just a few times. The CDR3: CASSTSGGSETQYF. The CDR3 coding sequence is TGTGCCAGCAGCACTAGCGGGGGCTCTGAGACCCAGTACTTC. The chain combines TRBV7-2 with TRBJ2-5; TRBD2 matches 11 bases. Germline CDR1 and CDR2: SGHTA and FQGNSA. Unmatched junction bases numbered 4, after V lost 5 bases and J lost 5 bases. The CDR3 totals 14 residues.

The chain joins TRBV25-1 to TRBJ2-5; either TRBD1 or TRBD2 may supply D (5 bases each). CDR1 is MGHDK and CDR2 is SYGVNS in the germline V gene. The CDR3 loop spans 15 amino acids. Trimming took 4 bases from V and 4 from J, leaving 16 bases between them. CDR3 bases: TGTGCCAGCAGTGGTTGGGAATTCGGGGCAGAGACCCAGTACTTC. It translates to CASSGWEFGAETQYF.

In its sample, this clonotype was seen a few times. This rearrangement joins TRBV27 to TRBJ2-1; no firm D call. This CDR3 is built from 13 residues. The V and J ends lost 6 bases and 7 bases respectively, with 13 bases between them. Germline assignment: CDR1 MNHEY and CDR2 SMNVEV (reference sequence). The CDR3 DNA sequence: TGTGCCAGCAGGCTAGTGGCAGAGAATGAGCAGTTCTTC. Its protein is CASRLVAENEQFF.

The rearrangement joins TRBV6-4 to TRBJ1-1; no clear D gene. This CDR3 has 14 residues. V was pared by 0 bases and J by 1 base, with 6 bases between. Per the germline V gene, CDR1 is MRHNA and CDR2 is SNTAGT. The CDR3 DNA reads TGTGCCAGCAGTGACTCGAACAGGAACACTGAAGCTTTCTTT. This codes for CASSDSNRNTEAFF.

The genes are TRBV6-5 and TRBJ2-7, with TRBD2 matching over 8 bases. V shed 6 bases and J 0 bases; nucleotides not matched to a gene: 7. Germline assignment: CDR1 MNHEY and CDR2 SVGAGI. The CDR3 length is 15 residues. CDR3 nucleotide sequence: TGTGCCAGCAGGCAAATAGCGGGGTCCTCCTACGAGCAGTACTTC. Residues: CASRQIAGSSYEQYF.

This clonotype was counted many times. The CDR3: CASSYSYRNIQYF. The CDR3, as DNA: TGTGCCAGCAGTTATAGCTACCGAAACATTCAGTACTTC. J is TRBJ2-4 and V is TRBV6-2 or TRBV6-3; D remains unclear. The CDR3 has 13 amino acids. Germline CDR1 MNHEY, CDR2 SVGEGT. Trimming stripped 3 bases from V and 6 bases from J, with 9 bases between.

The CDR3 region is CSATTQGNTEAFF. The CDR3 nucleotides read TGCAGCGCCACCACCCAGGGGAACACTGAAGCTTTCTTT. The chain joins TRBV29-1 to TRBJ1-1, with D possibly being TRBD1 (5 bases). Germline V gene data show CDR1 as SQVTM and CDR2 as ANQGSEA. This CDR3 is built from 13 residues. V was shortened by 7 bases and J by 1 base, with 13 bases between the two germline ends.

The chain employs TRBV5-1 and TRBJ2-1; TRBD1 might be the D (6 bases). Germline V CDR1 and CDR2: SGHRS, YFSETQ. This CDR3 comprises 14 residues. Deletions cut 1 base from V and 6 bases from J, with 11 bases between. In DNA form, the CDR3 reads TGCGCCAGCAGCTTGCAGACAGGAGGCAATGAGCAGTTCTTC. It codes for CASSLQTGGNEQFF.

This chain uses TRBV11-2 with TRBJ2-3; possible D gene TRBD1, 6 bases. Trimming cost V 4 bases and J 3 bases, with 14 bases left between them. This CDR3 has 15 amino acids. Germline V CDR1 and CDR2: SGHAT, FQNNGV. This CDR3 reads CASSSGQLETDTQYF. CDR3 sequence (DNA): TGTGCCAGCAGCTCTGGACAGCTGGAAACAGATACGCAGTATTTT.

This chain links TRBV5-1 with TRBJ2-1, with TRBD2 identical over 7 bases. Germline values: CDR1 SGHRS, CDR2 YFSETQ. V lost 9 bases and J lost 5; bases outside the gene matches: 8. The CDR3 sequence is 13 residues long. CDR3 bases: TGCGCCACCGGACTAGATCGTAACAATGAGCAGTTCTTC. Amino acid sequence: CATGLDRNNEQFF.

This chain links TRBV20-1 with TRBJ2-1, with D possibly called TRBD1 or TRBD2 (6 bases each). Germline V gene data show CDR1 as DFQATT and CDR2 as SNEGSKA (reference sequence). This CDR3 has 15 residues. V was pared by 5 bases and J by 2 bases, with 16 bases between. The CDR3 DNA reads TGCAGTGCTGGATTCCGGGGGCTCCCCTACAATGAGCAGTTCTTC. Translation: CSAGFRGLPYNEQFF.

This clonotype appeared once. V usage is TRBV7-8 and J usage is TRBJ2-1; D ambiguous. V was cut by 0 bases and J by 1 base, with 13 bases left in between. Germline CDR1 reads SGHVS; CDR2 reads FQNEAQ. CDR3 size: 17 residues. CDR3 DNA sequence: TGTGCCAGCAGCTTAGCCCGGTTAGCAGTTTCCTACAATGAGCAGTTCTTC. Amino acid sequence: CASSLARLAVSYNEQFF.

The genes are TRBV5-1 and TRBJ2-5; D might be TRBD2 (7 bases). Trimming stripped 4 bases from V and 4 bases from J, with 17 bases between. From germline, CDR1 is SGHRS and CDR2 YFSETQ. The CDR3 runs to 15 residues. CDR3 DNA sequence: TGCGCCAGCAGCCCGATAGGGGGGGTAGGAGAGACCCAGTACTTC. This encodes CASSPIGGVGETQYF. The full variable domain, in which reference TRBV5-1 and TRBJ2-5 provide the parts outside the CDR3, is KAGVTQTPRYLIKTRGQQVTLSCSPISGHRSVSWYQQTPGQGLQFLFEYFSETQRNKGNFPGRFSGRQFSNSRSEMNVSTLELGDSALYLCASSPIGGVGETQYFGPGTRLLVL.

This clonotype was observed a handful of times. The junction shows a germline mismatch at one end, possibly a read error. In DNA form, the CDR3 reads TGTGCCAGCAACCAAGTTGTCAGGGGGGAAATGGGGGAGAACATTCAGTACTTC. This encodes CASNQVVRGEMGENIQYF. The chain recombines TRBV4-2 with TRBJ2-4; maybe TRBD1 (7 bases). CDR3 size: 18 residues. Per germline, CDR1 LGHNA and CDR2 YNFKEQ.

This clonotype was observed many times. This rearrangement joins TRBV29-1 to TRBJ2-3; D ambiguous. CDR1 is SQVTM, CDR2 ANQGSEA, per germline. The CDR3 loop spans 11 amino acids. With 3 bases removed from V and 2 bases from J, the gap between germline ends came to 3 bases. The CDR3 sequence is CSVDSTDTQYF. The CDR3 nucleotides read TGCAGCGTTGACTCCACAGATACGCAGTATTTT.

This clonotype was detected only a few times. V usage is TRBV25-1 and J usage is TRBJ1-1; 9 bases are a match to TRBD1. The V and J ends lost 7 bases and 4 bases, in that order; junction bases with no gene match: 16. From germline, CDR1 is MGHDK and CDR2 SYGVNS. The CDR3 extends over 17 amino acids. The chain's CDR3 is CASTRITGQGGGTEAFF. The DNA of the CDR3 is TGTGCCAGCACCAGAATAACGGGACAGGGAGGGGGCACTGAAGCTTTCTTT. The full variable domain, its missing parts supplied by reference TRBV25-1 and TRBJ1-1, is EADIYQTPRYLVIGTGKKITLECSQTMGHDKMYWYQQDPGMELHLIHYSYGVNSTEKGDLSSESTVSRIRTEHFPLTLESARPSHTSQYLCASTRITGQGGGTEAFFGQGTRLTVV.